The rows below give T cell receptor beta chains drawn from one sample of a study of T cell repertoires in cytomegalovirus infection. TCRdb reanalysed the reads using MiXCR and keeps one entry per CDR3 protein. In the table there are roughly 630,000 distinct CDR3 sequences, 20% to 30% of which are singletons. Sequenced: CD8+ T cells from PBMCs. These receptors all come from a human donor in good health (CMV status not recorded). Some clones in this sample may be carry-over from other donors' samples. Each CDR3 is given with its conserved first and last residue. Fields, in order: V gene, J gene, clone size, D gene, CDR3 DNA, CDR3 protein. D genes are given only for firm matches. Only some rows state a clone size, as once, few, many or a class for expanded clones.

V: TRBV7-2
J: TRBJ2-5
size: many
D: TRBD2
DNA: TGTGCCAGCAGACACGTGACTAGCGGGGGGCCCAGGGCGGCCCAGTACTTC
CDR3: CASRHVTSGGPRAAQYF

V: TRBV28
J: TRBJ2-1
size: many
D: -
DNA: TGTGCCAGCTTTTCCGACCGGGGGTCGTACAATGAGCAGTTCTTC
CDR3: CASFSDRGSYNEQFF

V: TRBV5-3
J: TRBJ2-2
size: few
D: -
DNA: TGTGCCAGCAGAGGAACCCCAGGGGCAAACACCGGGGAGCTGTTTTTT
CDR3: CASRGTPGANTGELFF

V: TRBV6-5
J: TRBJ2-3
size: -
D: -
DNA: TGTGCCAGCAGTCCCCCCAGTGGGGCCACAGATACGCAGTATTTT
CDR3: CASSPPSGATDTQYF

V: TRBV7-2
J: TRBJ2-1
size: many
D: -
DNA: TGTGCCAGCAGCCCCCGATATAGAACGAGCTCCTACAATGAGCAGTTCTTC
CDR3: CASSPRYRTSSYNEQFF

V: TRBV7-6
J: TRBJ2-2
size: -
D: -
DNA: TGTGCCAGCAGCGGACTGGGGGTCGCGAACACCGGGGAGCTGTTTTTT
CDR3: CASSGLGVANTGELFF

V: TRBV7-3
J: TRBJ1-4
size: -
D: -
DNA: TGTGCCAGCAGCTTAATTGGGGGCATTGGTGAAAAACTGTTTTTT
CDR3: CASSLIGGIGEKLFF

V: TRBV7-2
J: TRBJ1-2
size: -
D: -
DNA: TGTGCCAGCAGCCCCTTGGGGACCTATGGCTACACCTTC
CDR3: CASSPLGTYGYTF

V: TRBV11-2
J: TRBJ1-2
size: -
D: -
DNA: TGTGCCAGCAGCTTAGGTTGGCAGGGGTTAGACTATGGCTACACCTTC
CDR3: CASSLGWQGLDYGYTF

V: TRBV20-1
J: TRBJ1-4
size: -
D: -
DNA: TGCAGCGGGACGGACTCAACTAATGAAAAACTGTTTTTT
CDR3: CSGTDSTNEKLFF

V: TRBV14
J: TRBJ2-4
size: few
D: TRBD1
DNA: TGTGCCAGCAGCCCCCGGCAGGGGGTAGCCAAAAACATTCAGTACTTC
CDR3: CASSPRQGVAKNIQYF

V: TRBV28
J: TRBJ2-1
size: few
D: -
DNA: TGTGCCAGTTACCGGAGGGGGCATCACAATGAGCAGTTCTTC
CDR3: CASYRRGHHNEQFF

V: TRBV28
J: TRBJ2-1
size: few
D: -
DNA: TGTGCCAGCAAAAAACGCGGAAGCTCCTACAATGAGCAGTTCTTC
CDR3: CASKKRGSSYNEQFF

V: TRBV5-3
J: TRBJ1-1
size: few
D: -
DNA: TGTGCCAGCAGCGGGCGGCGCGGCGCGAGACCTGAAGCTTTCTTT
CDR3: CASSGRRGARPEAFF

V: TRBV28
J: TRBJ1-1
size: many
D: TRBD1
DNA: TGTGCCAGCAGTTCTTTCGACAGGGTCCGCCAACCTATGAACACTGAAGCTTTCTTT
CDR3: CASSSFDRVRQPMNTEAFF

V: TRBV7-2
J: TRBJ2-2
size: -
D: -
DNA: TGTGCCAGCAGCTTAGGGACTGCTGAGAACACCGGGGAGCTGTTTTTT
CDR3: CASSLGTAENTGELFF

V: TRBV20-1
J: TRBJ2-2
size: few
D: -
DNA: TGCAGTGCTAGAGATTTGTTGGCCGGGACCTCCACTGCCGGGGAGCTGTTTTTT
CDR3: CSARDLLAGTSTAGELFF

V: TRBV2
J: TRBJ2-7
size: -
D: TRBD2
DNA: TGTGCCAACAGTGAGATTGGAGCGGGGGGCCTCCCCTACGAGCAGTACTTC
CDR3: CANSEIGAGGLPYEQYF

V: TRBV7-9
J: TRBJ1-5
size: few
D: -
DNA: TGTGCCAGCAGCACTCCAGGGAAGGGTCAGCCCCAGCATTTT
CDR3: CASSTPGKGQPQHF

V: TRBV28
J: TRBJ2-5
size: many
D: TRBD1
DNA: TGTGCCAGCAGTCGCCCGAGGGGGCCACAAGAGACCCAGTACTTC
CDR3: CASSRPRGPQETQYF

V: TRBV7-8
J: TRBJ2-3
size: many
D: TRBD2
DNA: TGTGCCAGCAGCTTCCGGCGGGGGGGCAGCACAGATACGCAGTATTTT
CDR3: CASSFRRGGSTDTQYF

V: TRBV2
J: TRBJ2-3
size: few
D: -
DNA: TGTGCCAGCAGTGAACCAGGGAGCACAGATACGCAGTATTTT
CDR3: CASSEPGSTDTQYF

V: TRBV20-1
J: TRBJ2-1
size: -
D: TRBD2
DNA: TGCAGTGCTAGAGATTCACTGTCGGGGGGGTTCTACAATGAGCAGTTCTTC
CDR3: CSARDSLSGGFYNEQFF

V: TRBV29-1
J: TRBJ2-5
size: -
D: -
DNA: TGCAGCGTTGATTCGGGACGCGAGACCCAGTACTTC
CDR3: CSVDSGRETQYF

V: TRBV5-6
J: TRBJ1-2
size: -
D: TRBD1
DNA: TGTGCCAGCAGCGCGGGGACAGGGTACTATGGCTACACCTTC
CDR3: CASSAGTGYYGYTF

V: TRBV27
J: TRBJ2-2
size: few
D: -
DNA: TGTGCCAGCAGTTCTTGGGACACCGGGGAGCTGTTTTTT
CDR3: CASSSWDTGELFF

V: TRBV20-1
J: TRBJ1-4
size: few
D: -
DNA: TGCAGTGCCACACAGGCCTCAACTAATGAAAAACTGTTTTTT
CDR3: CSATQASTNEKLFF

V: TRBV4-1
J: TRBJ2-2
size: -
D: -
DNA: TGCGCCAGCAGCCAAGATGGTAGCGGGAACACCGGGGAGCTGTTTTTT
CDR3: CASSQDGSGNTGELFF

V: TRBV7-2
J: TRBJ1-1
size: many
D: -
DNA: TGTGCCAGCAGCTTAGCCAGAAATCCGAACACTGAAGCTTTCTTT
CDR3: CASSLARNPNTEAFF

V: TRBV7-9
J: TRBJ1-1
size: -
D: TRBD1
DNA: TGTGCCAGCAGCCTAGGGGTCGGGACAGGGAAAACTGAAGCTTTCTTT
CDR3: CASSLGVGTGKTEAFF

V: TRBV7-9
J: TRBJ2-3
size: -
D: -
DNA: TGTGCCAGCAGCTCCCCCCGGGTGAAATCTAGCACAGATACGCAGTATTTT
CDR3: CASSSPRVKSSTDTQYF

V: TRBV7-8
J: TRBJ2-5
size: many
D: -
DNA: TGTGCCAGCAGCCCGGAGGGGTTCATTCAAGAGACCCAGTACTTC
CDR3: CASSPEGFIQETQYF

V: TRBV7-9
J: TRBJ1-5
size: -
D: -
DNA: TGTGCCAGCAGCCGGGGGGTTGGCAATCAGCCCCAGCATTTT
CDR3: CASSRGVGNQPQHF

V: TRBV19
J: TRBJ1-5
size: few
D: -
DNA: TGTGCCAGCATTACCCGGGTCAATAGCAATCAGCCCCAGCATTTT
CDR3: CASITRVNSNQPQHF

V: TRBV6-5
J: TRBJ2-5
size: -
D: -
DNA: TGTGCCAGCAGTTACGGGGAGGGGGCCTATGCAGAGACCCAGTACTTC
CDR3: CASSYGEGAYAETQYF

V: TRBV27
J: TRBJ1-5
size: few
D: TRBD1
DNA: TGTGCCAGCAGTGGAAGGTGGGGACAGAGCAATCAGCCCCAGCATTTT
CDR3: CASSGRWGQSNQPQHF

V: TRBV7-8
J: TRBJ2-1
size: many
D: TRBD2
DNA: TGTGCCAGCAGCCCCCCCGGAGCCCCCAAGCGGGGGGGATCCTACAATGAGCAGTTCTTC
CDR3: CASSPPGAPKRGGSYNEQFF

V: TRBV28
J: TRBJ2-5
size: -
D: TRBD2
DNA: TGTGCCAGCAGCTCCGGGACTAGCGGGGGCCGGGGGCCCCAAGAGACCCAGTACTTC
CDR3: CASSSGTSGGRGPQETQYF

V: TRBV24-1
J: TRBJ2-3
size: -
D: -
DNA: TGTGCCACCAGTGATGCCGACACCACAGATACGCAGTATTTT
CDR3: CATSDADTTDTQYF

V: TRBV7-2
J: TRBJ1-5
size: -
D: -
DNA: TGTGCCAGCAGCCGGACAGCCAGCGAGCCCCAGCATTTT
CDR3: CASSRTASEPQHF

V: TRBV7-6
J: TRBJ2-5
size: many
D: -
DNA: TGTGCCAGCAGCTTATTCTGGGGGGCAGAGACCCAGTACTTC
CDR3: CASSLFWGAETQYF

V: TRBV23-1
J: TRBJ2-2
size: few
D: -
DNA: TGCGCCAGAGTCCAGGGAGCCGGGGAGCTGTTTTTT
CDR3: CARVQGAGELFF

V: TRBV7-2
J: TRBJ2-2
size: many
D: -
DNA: TGTGCCAGCAGTCCAGCAGGGGACCCCCTCGGCGGGGAGCTGTTTTTT
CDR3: CASSPAGDPLGGELFF

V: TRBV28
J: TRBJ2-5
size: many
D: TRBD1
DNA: TGTGCCAGCACCCTAGGACAGGGGGCAAGGGAGACCCAGTACTTC
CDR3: CASTLGQGARETQYF

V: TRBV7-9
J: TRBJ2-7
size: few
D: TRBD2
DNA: TGTGCCAGCAGCTCGCCAAACGGGGGGGTAAGGAACGAGCAGTACTTC
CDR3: CASSSPNGGVRNEQYF